A selection of T cell receptor beta chains follows, all from one sample in a study of identical twins. TCRdb recomputed calls from the 5' RACE reads with MiXCR, one row per CDR3 protein. This table holds some 500,000 distinct CDR3 sequences, under 25% found once. The same sample was also used in a study of T cells expressing NK-cell markers.

The sample comprised CD4+ T cells sorted from blood. The source of these receptors is a woman under 30 in good health. CDR3s include the opening cysteine and the closing phenylalanine or tryptophan. The D gene is left open where the match is weak. Clone size, where shown, is once, few, many, or a class for clones that have expanded.

CDR3: CASSLMGSTYEQYF
DNA: TGTGCCAGCAGCTTAATGGGCAGCACCTACGAGCAGTACTTC
J: TRBJ2-7
size: few
D: NA
V: TRBV7-9

CDR3: CASSHMEKMNTEAFF
DNA: TGCGCCAGCAGCCACATGGAGAAAATGAACACTGAAGCTTTCTTT
J: TRBJ1-1
size: NA
D: NA
V: TRBV4-1

CDR3: CSATESSGSADTQYF
DNA: TGCAGTGCTACAGAATCTAGCGGGAGCGCAGATACGCAGTATTTT
J: TRBJ2-3
size: NA
D: TRBD2
V: TRBV20-1

CDR3: CASSHGGSGGYNEQFF
DNA: TGCGCCAGCAGCCACGGGGGGTCCGGGGGCTACAATGAGCAGTTCTTC
J: TRBJ2-1
size: NA
D: TRBD2
V: TRBV5-1

CDR3: CASSLFGTIRGNEQFF
DNA: TGTGCCAGCAGTTTATTTGGTACTATCCGTGGGAATGAGCAGTTCTTC
J: TRBJ2-1
size: many
D: NA
V: TRBV12-3/TRBV12-4

CDR3: CASSQGTGNEQFF
DNA: TGTGCCAGCAGCCAAGGGACCGGCAATGAGCAGTTCTTC
J: TRBJ2-1
size: NA
D: NA
V: TRBV14

CDR3: CASSGTGSSADTQYF
DNA: TGTGCCAGCAGTGGCACCGGGTCGTCGGCGGATACGCAGTATTTT
J: TRBJ2-3
size: few
D: NA
V: TRBV2

CDR3: CASSWGLAGPYEQYF
DNA: TGCGCCAGCAGCTGGGGACTAGCGGGTCCCTACGAGCAGTACTTC
J: TRBJ2-7
size: NA
D: TRBD2
V: TRBV5-1

CDR3: CASRPGRLTDTQYF
DNA: TGTGCCAGCAGGCCCGGGAGGTTAACGGATACGCAGTATTTT
J: TRBJ2-3
size: NA
D: TRBD2
V: TRBV27

CDR3: CSARGLERAYEQYF
DNA: TGCAGTGCTAGGGGGCTAGAGCGAGCCTACGAGCAGTACTTC
J: TRBJ2-7
size: NA
D: NA
V: TRBV20-1

CDR3: CAISPGQANTGELFF
DNA: TGTGCCATCAGCCCGGGACAGGCGAACACCGGGGAGCTGTTTTTT
J: TRBJ2-2
size: NA
D: TRBD1
V: TRBV10-3